The clone carrying this T cell receptor (beta chain) has a count of ten or more. Its antigen is not identified. The data stem from a study of response to subunit inactivated influenza vaccine. TCRdb reprocessed the RT-PCR reads with MiXCR, giving one entry per CDR3 protein. The sample lists hundreds of thousands of distinct CDR3 sequences, around 8% occurring once. Trimming took 5 bases from V and 8 from J; bases not matched to a gene: 2. CDR1 is SGHAT, CDR2 FQNNGV, per germline. This CDR3 has 12 residues. General study findings and limits: A suggestion made by the authors is that each seasonal influenza vaccination recruits few new T cells.

This specimen was PBMCs from blood, taken roughly 24 months after vaccination. This clonotype was obtained from a man between 50 and 75 years old who received an inactivated influenza vaccine. The chain has TRBV11-2 and TRBJ2-4; 8 positions agree with TRBD2. The CDR3 nucleotides are TGTGCCAGCAGCCCAGCGGGGGACATTCAGTACTTC. Its protein product is CASSPAGDIQYF.